This TCR beta chain is from a study of response to subunit inactivated influenza vaccine. With regard to this clonotype: Its antigen is still unknown.

TCRdb called the RT-PCR reads again in MiXCR, with one record for every CDR3 protein. The sample holds 860,000 or so distinct CDR3 sequences, 21% seen once. Study outcomes and limitations: After each seasonal influenza vaccination, few new T cells are recruited, the authors suggested.

The CDR3 totals 17 residues. The germline gives CDR1 MNHEY, CDR2 SVGEGT. V lost 6 bases, J lost 4 bases, and 15 bases stayed unmatched. Material: PBMCs from blood, obtained 5 days after vaccination. This TCR was sampled from a man aged 45-65 years who received an inactivated influenza vaccine. The chain has TRBV6-2 or TRBV6-3 and TRBJ2-1; 7 nucleotides line up with TRBD2. This CDR3 is CASRKGGGGPSYNEQFF. The DNA for the CDR3 is TGTGCCAGCAGAAAAGGCGGGGGAGGACCGTCTTACAATGAGCAGTTCTTC.